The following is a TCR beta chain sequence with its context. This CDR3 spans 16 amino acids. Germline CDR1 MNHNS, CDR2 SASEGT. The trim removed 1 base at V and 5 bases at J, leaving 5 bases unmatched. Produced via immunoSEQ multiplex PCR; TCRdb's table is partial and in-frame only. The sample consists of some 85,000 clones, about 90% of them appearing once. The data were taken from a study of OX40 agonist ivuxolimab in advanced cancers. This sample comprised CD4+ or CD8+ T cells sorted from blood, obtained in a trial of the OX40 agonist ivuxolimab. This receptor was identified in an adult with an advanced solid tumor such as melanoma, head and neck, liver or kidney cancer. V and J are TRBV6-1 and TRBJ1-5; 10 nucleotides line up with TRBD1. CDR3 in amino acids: CASSEGRQGAYQPQHF. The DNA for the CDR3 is TGTGCCAGCAGTGAAGGAAGACAGGGGGCTTATCAGCCCCAGCATTTT.